This T cell receptor beta chain was identified during a study of Ad26.COV2.S vaccination and SARS-CoV-2 variants. In the study overall: As a participant in COV1001, the donor was in the Ad26.COV2.S trial arm. The authors gave Ad26.COV2.S intramuscularly, either once or twice 56 days apart. The study's findings and limits: Non-spike TCR breadth did not differ much between vaccine and placebo recipients.

Notes on this clone: Its target is unknown.

Treatment specified: 15 to 20 received Ad26.COV2.S at low or high dose, single or two shots; 5 received placebo; per-sample allocation not given. At day 63 after the first vaccine or placebo injection, samples were drawn. This Boston cohort included adults aged 18-55 years. Per the germline V gene, CDR1 is SGHVS and CDR2 is FNYEAQ. The V gene end was trimmed by 5 bases and the J gene end by 8 bases; junction bases not matched to a gene: 8. This CDR3 is built from 14 residues. Here immunoSEQ multiplex PCR was the method, and the copy in TCRdb shows in-frame clones only, minus some. Among about 420,000 clones listed, around 89% were seen once.

This chain uses TRBV7-6 with TRBJ1-4, with TRBD1 matching 7 bases. The source was peripheral blood, collected in a trial of Ad26.COV2.S vaccine versus placebo. This clonotype was obtained from a person aged 18-60 years who received the Ad26.COV2.S COVID-19 vaccine or a placebo. The CDR3 sequence is CASSLGGGLEKLFF. DNA for the CDR3: TGTGCCAGCAGCCTAGGAGGGGGCTTGGAAAAACTGTTTTTT.